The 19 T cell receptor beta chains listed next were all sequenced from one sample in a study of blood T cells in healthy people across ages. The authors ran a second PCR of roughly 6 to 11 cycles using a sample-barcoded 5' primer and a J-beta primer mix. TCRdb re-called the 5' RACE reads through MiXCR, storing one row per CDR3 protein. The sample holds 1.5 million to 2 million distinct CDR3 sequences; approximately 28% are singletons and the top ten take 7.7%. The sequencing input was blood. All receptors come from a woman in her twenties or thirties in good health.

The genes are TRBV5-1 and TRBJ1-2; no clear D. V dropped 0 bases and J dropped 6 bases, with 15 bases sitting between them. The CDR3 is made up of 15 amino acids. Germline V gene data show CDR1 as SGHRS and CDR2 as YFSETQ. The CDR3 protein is CASSLEGAGSHGYTF. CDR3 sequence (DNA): TGCGCCAGCAGCTTGGAAGGTGCGGGGAGCCATGGCTACACCTTC.

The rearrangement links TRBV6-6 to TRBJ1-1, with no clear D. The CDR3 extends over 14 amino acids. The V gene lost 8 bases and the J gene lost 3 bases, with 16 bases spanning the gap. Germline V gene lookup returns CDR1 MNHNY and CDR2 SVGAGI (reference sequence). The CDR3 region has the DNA TGTGCCAGCGGTAAGACGGCGGCGGACACTGAAGCTTTCTTT. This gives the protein CASGKTAADTEAFF.

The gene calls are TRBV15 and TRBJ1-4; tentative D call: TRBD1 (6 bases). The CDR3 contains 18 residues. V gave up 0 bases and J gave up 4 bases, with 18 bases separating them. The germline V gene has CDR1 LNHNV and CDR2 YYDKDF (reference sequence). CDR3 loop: CATSRDAQGRGFNEKLFF. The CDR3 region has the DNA TGTGCCACCAGCAGAGATGCTCAGGGGCGAGGGTTTAATGAAAAACTGTTTTTT.

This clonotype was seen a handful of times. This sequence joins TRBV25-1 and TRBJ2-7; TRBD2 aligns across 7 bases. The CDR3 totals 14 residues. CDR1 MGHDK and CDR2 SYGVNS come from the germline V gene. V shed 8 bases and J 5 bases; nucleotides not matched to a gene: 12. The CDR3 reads CASLGRADPHEQYF. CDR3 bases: TGTGCCAGCTTAGGGAGGGCAGATCCCCACGAGCAGTACTTC.

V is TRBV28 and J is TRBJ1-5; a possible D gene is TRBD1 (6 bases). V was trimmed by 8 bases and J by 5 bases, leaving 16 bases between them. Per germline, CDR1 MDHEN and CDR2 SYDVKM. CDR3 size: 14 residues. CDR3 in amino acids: CASLMGQPDQPQHF. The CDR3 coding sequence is TGTGCCAGCTTAATGGGACAACCAGATCAGCCCCAGCATTTT.

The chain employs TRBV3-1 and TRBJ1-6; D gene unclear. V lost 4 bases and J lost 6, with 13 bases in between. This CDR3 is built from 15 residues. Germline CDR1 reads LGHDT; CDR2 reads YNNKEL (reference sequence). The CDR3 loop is CASSLGSGPNSPLHF. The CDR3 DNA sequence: TGTGCCAGCAGCCTGGGCTCCGGGCCTAATTCACCCCTCCACTTT.

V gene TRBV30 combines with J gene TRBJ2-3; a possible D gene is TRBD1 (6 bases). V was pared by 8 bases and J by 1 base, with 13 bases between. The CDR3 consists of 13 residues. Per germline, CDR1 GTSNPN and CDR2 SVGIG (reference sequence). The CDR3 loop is CARKGHGTDTQYF. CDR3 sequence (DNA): TGTGCCCGGAAGGGACACGGCACAGATACGCAGTATTTT.

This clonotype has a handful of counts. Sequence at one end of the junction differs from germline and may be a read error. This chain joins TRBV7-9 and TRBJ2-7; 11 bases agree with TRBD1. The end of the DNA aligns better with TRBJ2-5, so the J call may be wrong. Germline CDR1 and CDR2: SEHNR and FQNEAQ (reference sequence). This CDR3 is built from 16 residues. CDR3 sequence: CTSSPRGTGGEETQYF. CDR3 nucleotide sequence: TGTACCAGCAGCCCCCGGGGGACAGGGGGAGAAGAGACCCAGTACTTC.

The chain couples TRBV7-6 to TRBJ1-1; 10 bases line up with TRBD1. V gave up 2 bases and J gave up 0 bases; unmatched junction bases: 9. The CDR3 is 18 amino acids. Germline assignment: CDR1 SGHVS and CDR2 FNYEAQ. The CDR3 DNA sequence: TGTGCCAGCAGCTTAAACGGACAGGGGGGGGAATTGAACACTGAAGCTTTCTTT. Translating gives CASSLNGQGGELNTEAFF.

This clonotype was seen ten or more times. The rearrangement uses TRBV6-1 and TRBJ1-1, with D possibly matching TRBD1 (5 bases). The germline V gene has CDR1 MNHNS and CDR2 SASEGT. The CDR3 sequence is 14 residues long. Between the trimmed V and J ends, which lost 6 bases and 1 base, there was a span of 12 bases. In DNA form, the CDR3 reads TGTGCCAGCAGCTCCGGGGACGGGAACACTGAAGCTTTCTTT. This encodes CASSSGDGNTEAFF.

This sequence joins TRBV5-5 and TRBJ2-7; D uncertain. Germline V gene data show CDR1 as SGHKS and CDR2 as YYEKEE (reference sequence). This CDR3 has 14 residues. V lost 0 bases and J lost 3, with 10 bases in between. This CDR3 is CASSLGLLNYEQYF. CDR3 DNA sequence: TGTGCCAGCAGCTTGGGGCTCTTGAACTACGAGCAGTACTTC. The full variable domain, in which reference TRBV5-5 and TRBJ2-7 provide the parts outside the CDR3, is DAGVTQSPTHLIKTRGQQVTLRCSPISGHKSVSWYQQVLGQGPQFIFQYYEKEERGRGNFPDRFSARQFPNYSSELNVNALLLGDSALYLCASSLGLLNYEQYFGPGTRLTVT.

The CDR3 DNA sequence: TGCGCCAGCAGTAATCTTGCAGGGGTTAACACTGAAGCTTTCTTT. Amino acids: CASSNLAGVNTEAFF. V and J are TRBV4-1 and TRBJ1-1; D might be TRBD1 (6 bases). The CDR3 sequence is 15 residues long. Trimming cost V 6 bases and J 2 bases, with 16 bases left between them. The germline V gene encodes CDR1 MGHRA and CDR2 YSYEKL.

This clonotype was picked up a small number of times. CDR3 in DNA: TGCGCCAGCAGGGTGAGCGACGAGCAGTACTTC. It encodes CASRVSDEQYF. The V call is TRBV5-1, the J call TRBJ2-5, with unresolved D. The J call may be in error: the DNA end matches TRBJ2-7 better. The CDR3 consists of 11 residues. Germline V gene sequence: CDR1 SGHRS, CDR2 YFSETQ.

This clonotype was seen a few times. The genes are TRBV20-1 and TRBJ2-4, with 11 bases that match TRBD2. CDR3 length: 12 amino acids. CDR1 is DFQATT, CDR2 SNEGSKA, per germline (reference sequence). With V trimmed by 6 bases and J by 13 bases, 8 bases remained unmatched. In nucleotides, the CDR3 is TGCAGTGCGGGTAGCGGGAGGGAAGAGCAGTACTTC. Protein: CSAGSGREEQYF.

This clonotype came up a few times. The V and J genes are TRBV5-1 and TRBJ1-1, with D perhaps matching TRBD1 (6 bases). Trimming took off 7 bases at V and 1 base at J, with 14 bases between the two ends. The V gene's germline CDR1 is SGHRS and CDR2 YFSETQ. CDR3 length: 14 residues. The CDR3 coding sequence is TGCGCCAGCCAACAGGGACAATCGAACACTGAAGCTTTCTTT. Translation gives CASQQGQSNTEAFF.

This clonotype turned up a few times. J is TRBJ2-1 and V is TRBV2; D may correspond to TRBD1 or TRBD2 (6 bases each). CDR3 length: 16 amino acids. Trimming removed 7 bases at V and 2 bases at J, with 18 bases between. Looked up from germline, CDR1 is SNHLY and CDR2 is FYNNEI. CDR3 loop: CASILGGGIPYNEQFF. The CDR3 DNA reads TGTGCCAGCATCCTTGGGGGCGGGATCCCCTACAATGAGCAGTTCTTC.

The CDR3 here is CAGSGAGSNTDTQYF. CDR3 coding DNA: TGTGCGGGCTCCGGAGCGGGATCTAACACGGATACGCAGTATTTT. J is TRBJ2-3 and V is TRBV28, with 7 bases fitting TRBD2. The germline V gene encodes CDR1 MDHEN and CDR2 SYDVKM. This CDR3 has 15 residues.

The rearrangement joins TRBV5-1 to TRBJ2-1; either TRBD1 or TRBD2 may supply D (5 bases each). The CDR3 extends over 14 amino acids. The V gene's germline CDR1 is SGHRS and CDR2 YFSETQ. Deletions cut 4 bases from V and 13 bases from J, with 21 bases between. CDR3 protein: CASSGGRTGREQFF. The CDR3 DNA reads TGCGCCAGCAGCGGTGGCAGGACGGGACGAGAACAGTTCTTC.

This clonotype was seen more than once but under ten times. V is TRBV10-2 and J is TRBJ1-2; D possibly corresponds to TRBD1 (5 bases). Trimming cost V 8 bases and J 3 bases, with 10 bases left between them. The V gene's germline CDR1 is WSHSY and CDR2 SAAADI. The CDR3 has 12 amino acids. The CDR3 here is CASLQEDYGYTF. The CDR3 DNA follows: TGCGCCAGCTTACAGGAGGACTATGGCTACACCTTC.